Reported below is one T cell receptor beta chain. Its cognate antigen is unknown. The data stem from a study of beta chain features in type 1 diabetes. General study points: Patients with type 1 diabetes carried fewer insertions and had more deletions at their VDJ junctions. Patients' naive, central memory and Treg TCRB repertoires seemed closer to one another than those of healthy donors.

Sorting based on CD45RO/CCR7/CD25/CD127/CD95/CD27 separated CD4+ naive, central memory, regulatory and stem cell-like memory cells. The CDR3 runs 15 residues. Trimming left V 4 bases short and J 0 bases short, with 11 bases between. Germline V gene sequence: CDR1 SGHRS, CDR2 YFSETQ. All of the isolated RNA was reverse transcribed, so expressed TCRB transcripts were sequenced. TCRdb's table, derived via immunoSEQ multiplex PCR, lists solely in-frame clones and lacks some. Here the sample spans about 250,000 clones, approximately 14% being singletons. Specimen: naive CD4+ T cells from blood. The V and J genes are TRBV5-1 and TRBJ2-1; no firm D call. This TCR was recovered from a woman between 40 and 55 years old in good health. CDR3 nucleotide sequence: TGCGCCAGCAGCGAACAGACCATCTCCTACAATGAGCAGTTCTTC. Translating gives CASSEQTISYNEQFF.